Listed here are 17 T cell receptor beta chains from one sample, sequenced in a study of cytomegalovirus exposure and HLA in healthy donors. The PCR had 60 Vbeta and 13 Jbeta primers. Clones were read by immunoSEQ multiplex PCR, and TCRdb kept only the in-frame ones, dropping some. The table records tens of thousands of clones, over 70% of them present only once. The sequencing sample was made of PBMCs. The receptor set was obtained from a man between 60 and 70 years old in good health and CMV-seropositive.

The chain joins TRBV5-5 to TRBJ2-5; D possibly corresponds to TRBD2 (5 bases). The germline V and J ends were trimmed by 0 bases and 4 bases, with 22 bases remaining between them. CDR3 length: 18 amino acids. Germline CDR1 reads SGHKS; CDR2 reads YYEKEE (reference sequence). CDR3 in DNA: TGTGCCAGCAGCTTGGAATCATTTGGTACGGCCAGCGGAGAGACCCAGTACTTC. The encoded protein is CASSLESFGTASGETQYF.

This clone was observed a handful of times. The V gene is TRBV11-2, the J gene TRBJ2-5; maybe TRBD1 (6 bases). The CDR3 spans 15 residues. The germline V gene has CDR1 SGHAT and CDR2 FQNNGV. Trimming took off 1 base at V and 1 base at J, with 10 bases between the two ends. The CDR3 is CASSLVQGGQETQYF. The CDR3 DNA is TGTGCCAGCAGCTTAGTTCAAGGGGGCCAAGAGACCCAGTACTTC.

This clone was recorded a few times. The chain employs TRBV11-2 and TRBJ2-6, with 12 bases identical to TRBD2. Germline CDR1 reads SGHAT; CDR2 reads FQNNGV. V was pared by 3 bases and J by 0 bases, with 3 bases of the junction left unmatched. The CDR3 spans 18 residues. The chain's CDR3 is CASSLGGLAGSGANVLTF. CDR3 coding DNA: TGTGCCAGCAGCTTGGGGGGACTAGCGGGCTCTGGGGCCAACGTCCTGACTTTC. Filled out from reference TRBV11-2 and TRBJ2-6, the complete variable domain reads EAGVAQSPRYKIIEKRQSVAFWCNPISGHATLYWYQQILGQGPKLLIQFQNNGVVDDSQLPKDRFSAERLKGVDSTLKIQPAKLEDSAVYLCASSLGGLAGSGANVLTFGAGSRLTVL.

Only one count was recorded for this clone. The chain recombines TRBV6-1 with TRBJ1-1; D is possibly TRBD1 (6 bases). Germline CDR1 reads MNHNS; CDR2 reads SASEGT. The CDR3 runs 13 residues. The CDR3 protein is CAVLLRGTTEAFF. CDR3 in DNA: TGTGCGGTTTTATTAAGGGGGACCACTGAAGCTTTCTTT.

This clone was seen only once. Mismatch with germline at one junction end may stem from a read error. The chain recombines TRBV7-9 with TRBJ1-1; D is uncertain. This CDR3 has 13 residues. Germline lookup yields CDR1 SEHNR and CDR2 FQNEAQ (reference sequence). This CDR3 reads CSSSWSPNTEAFF. The CDR3 DNA reads TGTTCCAGCAGCTGGAGCCCGAACACTGAAGCTTTCTTT.

The chain employs TRBV10-3 and TRBJ1-1, with 7 bases identical to TRBD1. V lost 7 bases to trimming and J lost 5 bases; unmatched junction nucleotides: 10. The CDR3 length is 14 residues. Per the germline V gene, CDR1 is ENHRY and CDR2 is SYGVKD. In DNA, the CDR3 is TGTGCCATCACCGAGACAGGGTCGGGAACTGAAGCTTTCTTT. Translated, it gives CAITETGSGTEAFF.

The V call is TRBV5-6, the J call TRBJ1-1; TRBD1 matches at 8 bases. The CDR3 covers 14 residues. Losses at the gene ends were 4 bases for V and 4 bases for J; bases not matched to a gene: 6. Germline CDR1 is SGHDT and CDR2 is YYEEEE. CDR3 sequence: CASSPTGVGTEAFF. CDR3 in DNA: TGTGCCAGCAGCCCGACAGGGGTGGGCACTGAAGCTTTCTTT.

This rearrangement joins TRBV11-3 to TRBJ2-6, with D tentatively TRBD1 (5 bases). Germline V CDR1 and CDR2: SGHNT, YENEEA. V dropped 9 bases and J dropped 0 bases, with 6 bases sitting between them. The CDR3 length is 13 residues. CDR3 bases: TGTGCCAGTAGGGGCTCTGGGGCCAACGTCCTGACTTTC. Translated: CASRGSGANVLTF.

This sequence joins TRBV5-4 and TRBJ1-2; 8 bases match TRBD1. The germline CDR1 and CDR2 sequences are SGHNT and YYREEE (reference sequence). The V gene end was trimmed by 4 bases and the J gene end by 8 bases; junction bases not matched to a gene: 13. The length of the CDR3 is 15 residues. The CDR3, as DNA: TGTGCCAGCAGCCCAGGACAGGGTGGGTGGCAAGGCTACACCTTC. It codes for CASSPGQGGWQGYTF. Based on the CDR3 plus reference TRBV5-4 and TRBJ1-2, the full variable domain is ETGVTQSPTHLIKTRGQQVTLRCSSQSGHNTVSWYQQALGQGPQFIFQYYREEENGRGNFPPRFSGLQFPNYSSELNVNALELDDSALYLCASSPGQGGWQGYTFGSGTRLTVV.

V usage is TRBV5-1 and J usage is TRBJ2-6, with 9 nucleotides matching TRBD1. CDR1 SGHRS and CDR2 YFSETQ come from the germline V gene. This CDR3 is built from 17 residues. V shed 3 bases, J shed 2 bases, and the junction held 6 bases outside the gene matches. The CDR3 protein is CASSSGQGFTGANVLTF. The CDR3 DNA sequence: TGCGCCAGCAGCTCCGGACAGGGGTTTACTGGGGCCAACGTCCTGACTTTC.

J is TRBJ2-3 and V is TRBV5-1, with TRBD2 identical over 10 bases. V dropped 4 bases and J dropped 6; count of bases not matched to a gene: 5. The V gene's germline CDR1 is SGHRS and CDR2 YFSETQ. The CDR3 has 14 amino acids. The CDR3 reads CASSRSGGEDTQYF. The CDR3 DNA reads TGCGCCAGCAGCCGGAGCGGGGGGGAGGATACGCAGTATTTT.

The J gene is TRBJ1-5, the V gene TRBV7-6; TRBD1 aligns across 7 bases. Germline V gives CDR1 SGHVS, CDR2 FNYEAQ. The V gene end was trimmed by 1 base and the J gene end by 4 bases; junction bases not matched to a gene: 13. The CDR3 has 18 residues. The CDR3 DNA follows: TGTGCCAGCAGCTTAGGGGGGACAGCAGGGCGGTTTAATCAGCCCCAGCATTTT. Translated: CASSLGGTAGRFNQPQHF.

The chain joins TRBV7-8 to TRBJ2-5, with TRBD1 matching over 12 bases. The CDR3 consists of 16 residues. Germline V gene sequence: CDR1 SGHVS, CDR2 FQNEAQ. After removal of 3 bases from V and 3 bases from J, the junction contained 5 bases not matched to a gene. CDR3 residues: CASSLGGTGGKETQYF. CDR3 DNA: TGTGCCAGCAGCTTGGGGGGGACAGGGGGCAAAGAGACCCAGTACTTC.

Comments on this clone: Different DNA sequences within this sample yield the same CDR3. The chain employs TRBV6-6 and TRBJ2-7, with 9 positions matching TRBD1. This CDR3 comprises 14 residues. V lost 0 bases and J lost 3; bases outside the gene matches: 0. Germline assignment: CDR1 MNHNY and CDR2 SVGAGI (reference sequence). CDR3 amino acids: CASSYSTGGYEQYF. The DNA for the CDR3 is TGTGCCAGCAGTTACTCGACAGGGGGCTACGAGCAGTACTTC.

The V call is TRBV5-1, the J call TRBJ2-5, with 14 bases aligning to TRBD2. CDR1 and CDR2 from the germline V gene are SGHRS and YFSETQ. V was clipped by 3 bases and J by 3 bases; unmatched bases: 10. This CDR3 has 18 residues. CDR3 nucleotides: TGCGCCAGCAGCTGGGGAGGACTAGCGGGGGGACCCAAAGAGACCCAGTACTTC. Amino acids: CASSWGGLAGGPKETQYF.

The chain joins TRBV21-1 to TRBJ1-4; no check of the table's D call, TRBD1, against the DNA was made. TRBV21-1 is shown as a pseudogene. This CDR3 region has 15 residues. The CDR3, as DNA: TGTGCCAGCAGCAAACATGGCAGGGGTCATGAAAAACTGTTTTTT. Protein product: CASSKHGRGHEKLFF.

This clone occurred once. The DNA of the CDR3 is TGTGCCAGCACCAGCCGCGGGGGCAGGGTGAGCGATGAGCAGTTCTTC. This gives the protein CASTSRGGRVSDEQFF. The chain carries TRBV7-6 and TRBJ2-1, with D perhaps matching TRBD2 (7 bases). Trimming pared 7 bases from V and 8 bases from J, leaving 24 bases between. Germline V gene sequence: CDR1 SGHVS, CDR2 FNYEAQ. The CDR3 is made up of 16 amino acids.